The following is a T cell receptor (beta chain) sequence with its context. Its antigen is not identified. This entry comes from a study of T cell responses to AZD1222 COVID-19 vaccine. Study information: Pooling covered second doses at about 4 or about 12 weeks. Study-wide findings and caveats: Donors, mostly white British, included more females; clonal diversity was possibly underestimated. Spike-wide coverage was observed for vaccine-associated CD4 TCRs, with dominant responses at 160-218 and 743-854.

Germline V gene sequence: CDR1 LNHDA, CDR2 SQIVND (reference sequence). The junction had 13 bases not matched to a gene; V was cut back by 10 bases and J by 6 bases. There are 14 residues in the CDR3. Measured with immunoSEQ multiplex PCR; TCRdb has only the in-frame clones, and not every one. The table shows 65,000 to 85,000 clones, with more than 90% occurring only once. The chain has TRBV19 and TRBJ1-2, with 8 bases that match TRBD1. The source was peripheral blood, collected on day 0 of AZD1222 vaccination. This clonotype was obtained from an adult in good health. Here the CDR3 reads CATDPGTGGNGYTF. CDR3 nucleotide sequence: TGTGCCACCGACCCCGGGACAGGAGGCAATGGCTACACCTTC.